The T cell receptor beta chain described here comes from a study of T cell responses to AZD1222 COVID-19 vaccine. The table came from immunoSEQ multiplex PCR; TCRdb's copy has only in-frame clones and leaves some out. Of about 120,000 clones in the sample, 91% are singletons; the top ten hold 4.5%. In regard to this clone: Its specificity is not known.

Study-wide results and caveats: Unmutated variant regions are reportedly the target of nearly half of TCRs that are spike-specific. Mapped onto spike, vaccine-associated CD4 TCRs spanned it and were dominant at 160-218 and 743-854.

Germline assignment: CDR1 SGHAT and CDR2 FQNNGV. The CDR3 covers 13 residues. V was clipped by 1 base and J by 9 bases; unmatched bases: 5. Material: peripheral blood, obtained on day 0 of AZD1222 vaccination. This clonotype was sampled from an adult in good health. The chain carries TRBV11-2 and TRBJ1-1, with TRBD1 matching over 7 bases. In DNA, the CDR3 is TGTGCCAGCAGCTTAGGGGACAGTGTTCAAGCTTTCTTT. Protein product: CASSLGDSVQAFF.